The entry below gives a single T cell receptor (beta chain) sequence along with its context. Repertoires were generated with immunoSEQ multiplex PCR, while TCRdb's copy carries only in-frame clones and drops some. The data show tens of thousands of clones, over 90% seen once. The CDR3 is 16 residues long. The V gene's germline CDR1 is SEHNR and CDR2 FQNEAQ (reference sequence). Trimming took 8 bases from V and 4 from J; bases not matched to a gene: 13. Sequenced: PBMCs. This clonotype was sampled from a man in his forties with rheumatoid arthritis. This chain joins TRBV7-9 and TRBJ2-2; 7 bases agree with TRBD2. The CDR3 coding sequence is TGTGCCAGCGTGGTCGGGGCGGGAGTGGGCACCGGGGAGCTGTTTTTT. This translates into CASVVGAGVGTGELFF.